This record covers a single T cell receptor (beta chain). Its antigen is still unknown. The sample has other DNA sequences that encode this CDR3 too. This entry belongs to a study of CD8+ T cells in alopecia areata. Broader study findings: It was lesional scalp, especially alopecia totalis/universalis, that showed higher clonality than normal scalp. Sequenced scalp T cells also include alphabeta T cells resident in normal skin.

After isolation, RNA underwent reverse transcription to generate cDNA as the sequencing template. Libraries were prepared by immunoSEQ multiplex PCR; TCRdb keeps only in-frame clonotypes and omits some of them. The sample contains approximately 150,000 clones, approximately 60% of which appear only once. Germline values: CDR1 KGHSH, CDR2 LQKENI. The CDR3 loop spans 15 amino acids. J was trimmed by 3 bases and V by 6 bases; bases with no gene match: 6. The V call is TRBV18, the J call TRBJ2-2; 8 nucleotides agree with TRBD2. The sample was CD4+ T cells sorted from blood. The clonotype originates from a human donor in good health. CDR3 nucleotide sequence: TGTGCCAGCTCGCCTGGACTAGCTGACACCGGGGAGCTGTTTTTT. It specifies CASSPGLADTGELFF.